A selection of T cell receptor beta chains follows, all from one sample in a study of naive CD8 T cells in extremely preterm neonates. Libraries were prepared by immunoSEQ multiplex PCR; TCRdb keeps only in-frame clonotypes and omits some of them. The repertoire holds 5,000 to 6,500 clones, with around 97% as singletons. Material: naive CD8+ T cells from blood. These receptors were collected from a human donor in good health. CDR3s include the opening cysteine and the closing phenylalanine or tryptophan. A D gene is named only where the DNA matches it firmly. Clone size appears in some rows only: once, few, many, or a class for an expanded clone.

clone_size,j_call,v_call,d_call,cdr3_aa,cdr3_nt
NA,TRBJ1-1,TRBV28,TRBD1,CASITPGQGAFAEAFF,TGTGCCAGCATCACCCCAGGACAGGGGGCATTCGCTGAAGCTTTCTTT
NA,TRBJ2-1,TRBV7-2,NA,CASSLATVSYNEQFF,TGTGCCAGCAGCTTAGCTACGGTCTCCTACAATGAGCAGTTCTTC
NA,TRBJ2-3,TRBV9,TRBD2,CASSASGGADTQYF,TGTGCCAGCAGCGCCAGCGGGGGGGCAGATACGCAGTATTTT
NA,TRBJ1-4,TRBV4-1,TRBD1,CASSHNDRGSEKLFF,TGCGCCAGCAGCCATAACGACAGGGGGAGTGAAAAACTGTTTTTT
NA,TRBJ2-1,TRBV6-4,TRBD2,CASSDSSGRAYNEQFF,TGTGCCAGCAGTGACTCTAGCGGGAGGGCCTACAATGAGCAGTTCTTC
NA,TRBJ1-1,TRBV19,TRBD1,CASTSTRQGSTEAFF,TGTGCCAGTACTTCCACCCGACAGGGGAGCACTGAAGCTTTCTTT
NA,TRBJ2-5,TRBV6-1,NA,CASSGIQQGFGETQYF,TGTGCCAGCAGTGGAATACAACAGGGTTTTGGAGAGACCCAGTACTTC
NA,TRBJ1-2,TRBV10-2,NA,CASSVRGYGYAF,TGCGCCAGCAGTGTCCGGGGATATGGCTACGCCTTC
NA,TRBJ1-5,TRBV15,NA,CATSRDRGPNQPQHF,TGTGCCACCAGCAGAGATCGGGGTCCGAATCAGCCCCAGCATTTT
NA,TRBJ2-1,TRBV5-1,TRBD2,CASRGTSGGVDAFF,TGCGCCAGCAGGGGTACTAGCGGGGGGGTCGATGCGTTCTTC
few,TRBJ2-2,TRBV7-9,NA,CASGRGPYTGELFF,TGTGCCAGCGGCAGGGGACCCTACACCGGGGAGCTGTTTTTT
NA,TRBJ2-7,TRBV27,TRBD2,CASSPLAGAPPYEQYF,TGTGCCAGCAGTCCCCTAGCGGGAGCTCCACCCTACGAGCAGTACTTC
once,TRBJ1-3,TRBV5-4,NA,CASGWGGGNTIYF,TGTGCCAGCGGATGGGGAGGAGGAAACACCATATATTTT
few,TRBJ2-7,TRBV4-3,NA,CASSQDIRGSRYEQYF,TGCGCCAGCAGCCAAGATATCCGGGGGAGCCGCTACGAGCAGTACTTC
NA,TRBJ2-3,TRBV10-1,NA,CASSEVGSHTDTQYF,TGCGCCAGCAGTGAAGTGGGGAGTCACACGGATACGCAGTATTTT
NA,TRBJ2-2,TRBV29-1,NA,CSVVTGNTGELFF,TGCAGCGTCGTGACAGGGAACACCGGGGAGCTGTTTTTT
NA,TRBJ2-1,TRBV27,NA,CASSSYRDSLSYNEQFF,TGTGCCAGCAGTTCATATCGGGACTCCCTATCCTACAATGAGCAGTTCTTC